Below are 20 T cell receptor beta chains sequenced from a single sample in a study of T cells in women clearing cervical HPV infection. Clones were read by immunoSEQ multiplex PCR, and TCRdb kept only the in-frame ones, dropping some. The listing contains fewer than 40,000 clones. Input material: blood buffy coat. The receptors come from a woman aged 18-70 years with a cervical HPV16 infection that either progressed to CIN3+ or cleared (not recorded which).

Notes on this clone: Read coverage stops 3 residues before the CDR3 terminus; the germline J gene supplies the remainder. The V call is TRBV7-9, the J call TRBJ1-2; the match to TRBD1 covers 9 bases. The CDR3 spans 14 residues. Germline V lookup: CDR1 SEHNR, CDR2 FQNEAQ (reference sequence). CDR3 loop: CASSGVDRGHDYTF. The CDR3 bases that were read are TGTGCCAGCAGCGGGGTGGACAGGGGACACGAC.

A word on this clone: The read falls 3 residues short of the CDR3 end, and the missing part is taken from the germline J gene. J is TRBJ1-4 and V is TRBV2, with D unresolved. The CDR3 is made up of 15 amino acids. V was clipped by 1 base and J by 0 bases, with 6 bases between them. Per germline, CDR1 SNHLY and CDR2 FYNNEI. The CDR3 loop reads CASSEGQTTNEKLFF. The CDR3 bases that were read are TGTGCCAGCAGTGAAGGGCAGACAACTAATGAAAAA.

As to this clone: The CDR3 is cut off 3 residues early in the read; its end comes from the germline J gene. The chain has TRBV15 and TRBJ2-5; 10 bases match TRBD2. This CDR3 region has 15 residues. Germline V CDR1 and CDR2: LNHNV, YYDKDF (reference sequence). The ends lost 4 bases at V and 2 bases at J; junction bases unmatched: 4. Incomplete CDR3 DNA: TGTGCCACCAGCATGACTAGCGGGTGGCAAGAGACC. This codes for CATSMTSGWQET. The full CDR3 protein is CATSMTSGWQETQYF.

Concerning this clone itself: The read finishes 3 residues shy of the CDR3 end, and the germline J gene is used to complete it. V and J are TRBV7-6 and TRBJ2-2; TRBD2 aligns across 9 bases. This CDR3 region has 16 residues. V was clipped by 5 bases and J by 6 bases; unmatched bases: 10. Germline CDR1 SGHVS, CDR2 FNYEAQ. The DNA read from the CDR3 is TGTGCCAGCAGCGCTACTTGGCGGGGGGGCGCCGGGGAG. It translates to CASSATWRGGAGE. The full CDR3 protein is CASSATWRGGAGELFF. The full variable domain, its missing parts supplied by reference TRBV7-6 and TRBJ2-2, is GAGVSQSPRYKVTKRGQDVALRCDPISGHVSLYWYRQALGQGPEFLTYFNYEAQQDKSGLPNDRFSAERPEGSISTLTIQRTEQRDSAMYRCASSATWRGGAGELFFGEGSRLTVL.

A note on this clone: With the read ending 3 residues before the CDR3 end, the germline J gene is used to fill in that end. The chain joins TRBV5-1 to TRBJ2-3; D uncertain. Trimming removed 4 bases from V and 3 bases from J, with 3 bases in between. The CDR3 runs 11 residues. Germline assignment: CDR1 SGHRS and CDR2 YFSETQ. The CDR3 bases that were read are TGCGCCAGCAGCCTGACAGATACG. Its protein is CASSLTDT. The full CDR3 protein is CASSLTDTQYF.

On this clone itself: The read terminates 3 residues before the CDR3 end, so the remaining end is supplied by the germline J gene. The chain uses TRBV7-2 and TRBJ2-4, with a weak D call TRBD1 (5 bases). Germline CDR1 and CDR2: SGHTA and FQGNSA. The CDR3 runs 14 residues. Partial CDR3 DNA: TGTGCCAGCAGCCCAGGGCCCAGCAATCAGCCT. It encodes CASSPGPSNQP. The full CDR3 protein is CASSPGPSNQPQYF.

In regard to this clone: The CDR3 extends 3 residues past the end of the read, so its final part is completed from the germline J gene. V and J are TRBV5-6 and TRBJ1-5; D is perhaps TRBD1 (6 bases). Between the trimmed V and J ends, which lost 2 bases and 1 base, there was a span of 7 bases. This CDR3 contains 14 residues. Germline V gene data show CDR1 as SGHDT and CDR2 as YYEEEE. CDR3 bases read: TGTGCCAGCAGCTTAACAGGGAGCAATCAGCCC. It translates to CASSLTGSNQP. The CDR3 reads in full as CASSLTGSNQPQHF.

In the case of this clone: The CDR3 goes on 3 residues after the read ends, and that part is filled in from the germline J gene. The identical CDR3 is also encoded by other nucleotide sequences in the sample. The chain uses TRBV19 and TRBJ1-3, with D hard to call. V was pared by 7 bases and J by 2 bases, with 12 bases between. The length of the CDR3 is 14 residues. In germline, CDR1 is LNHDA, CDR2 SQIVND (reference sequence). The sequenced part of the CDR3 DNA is TGTGCCAGTAAACGGGTCGATCCTGGAAACACC. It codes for CASKRVDPGNT. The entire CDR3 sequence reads CASKRVDPGNTIYF.

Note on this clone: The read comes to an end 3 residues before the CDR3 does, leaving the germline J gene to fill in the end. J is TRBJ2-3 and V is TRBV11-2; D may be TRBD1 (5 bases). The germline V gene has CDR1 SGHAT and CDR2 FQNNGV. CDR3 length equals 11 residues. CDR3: CASSLWGTQYF. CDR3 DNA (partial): TGTGCCAGCAGCTTATGGGGCACG.

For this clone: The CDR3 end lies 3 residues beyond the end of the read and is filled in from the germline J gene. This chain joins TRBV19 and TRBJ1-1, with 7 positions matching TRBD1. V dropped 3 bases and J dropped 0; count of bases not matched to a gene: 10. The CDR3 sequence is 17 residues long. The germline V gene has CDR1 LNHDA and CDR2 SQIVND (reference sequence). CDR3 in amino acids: CASSITPYRGLNTEAFF. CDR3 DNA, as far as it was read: TGTGCCAGTAGTATCACCCCCTACAGGGGCTTGAACACTGAA.

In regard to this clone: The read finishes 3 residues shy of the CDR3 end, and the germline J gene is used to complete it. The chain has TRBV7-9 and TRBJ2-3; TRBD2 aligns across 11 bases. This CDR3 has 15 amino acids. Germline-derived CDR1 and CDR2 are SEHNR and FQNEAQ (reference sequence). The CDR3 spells CASSLTSGRQETQYF. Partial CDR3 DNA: TGTGCCAGCAGCCTCACTAGCGGGAGACAAGAGACG.

The sequenced CDR3 bases are TGCGCCAGCAGCCAACTAATAACAGTAGCTAACTATGGC. Its protein product is CASSQLITVANYG. The whole CDR3 sequence is CASSQLITVANYGYTF. The chain carries TRBV4-1 and TRBJ1-2; D uncertain. The observed sequence ends 3 residues before the CDR3 terminus, with the missing tail filled in from the germline J gene. Germline loops: CDR1 MGHRA, CDR2 YSYEKL. V dropped 2 bases and J dropped 0 bases, with 13 bases sitting between them. The CDR3 runs to 16 residues.

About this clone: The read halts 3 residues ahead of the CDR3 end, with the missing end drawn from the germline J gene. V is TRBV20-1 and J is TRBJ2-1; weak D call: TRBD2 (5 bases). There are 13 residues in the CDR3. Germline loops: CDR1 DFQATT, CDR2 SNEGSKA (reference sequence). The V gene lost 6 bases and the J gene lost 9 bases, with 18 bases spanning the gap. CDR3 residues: CSAQRTFTSEQFF. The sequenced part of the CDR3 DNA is TGCAGTGCCCAAAGGACTTTTACCAGTGAG.

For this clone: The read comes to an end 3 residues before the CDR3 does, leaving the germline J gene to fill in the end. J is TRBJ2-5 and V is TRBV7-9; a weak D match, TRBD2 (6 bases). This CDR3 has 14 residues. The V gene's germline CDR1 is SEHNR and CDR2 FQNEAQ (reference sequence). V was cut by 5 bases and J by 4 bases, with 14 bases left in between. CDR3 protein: CASSPKTSVETQYF. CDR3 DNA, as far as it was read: TGTGCCAGCAGCCCAAAGACTAGTGTAGAGACC. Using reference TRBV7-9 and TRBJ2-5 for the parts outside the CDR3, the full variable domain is DTGVSQNPRHKITKRGQNVTFRCDPISEHNRLYWYRQTLGQGPEFLTYFQNEAQLEKSRLLSDRFSAERPKGSFSTLEIQRTEQGDSAMYLCASSPKTSVETQYFGPGTRLLVL.

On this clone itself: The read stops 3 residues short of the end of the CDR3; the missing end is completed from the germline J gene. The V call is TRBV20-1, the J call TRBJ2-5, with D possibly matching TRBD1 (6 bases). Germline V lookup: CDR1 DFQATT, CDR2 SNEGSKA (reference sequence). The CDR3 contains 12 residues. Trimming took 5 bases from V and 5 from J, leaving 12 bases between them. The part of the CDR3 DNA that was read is TGCAGTGCTTGGGCTAGGGGGGAGACC. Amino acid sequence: CSAWARGET. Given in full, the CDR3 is CSAWARGETQYF.

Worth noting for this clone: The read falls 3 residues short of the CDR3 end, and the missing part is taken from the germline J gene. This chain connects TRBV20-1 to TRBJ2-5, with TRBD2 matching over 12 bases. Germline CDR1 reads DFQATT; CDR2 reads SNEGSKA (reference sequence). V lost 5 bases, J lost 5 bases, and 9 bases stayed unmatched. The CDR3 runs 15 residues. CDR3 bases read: TGCAGTGCTCCCTCTAGCGGGGGGGCCCTGGAGACC. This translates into CSAPSSGGALET. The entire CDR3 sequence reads CSAPSSGGALETQYF.

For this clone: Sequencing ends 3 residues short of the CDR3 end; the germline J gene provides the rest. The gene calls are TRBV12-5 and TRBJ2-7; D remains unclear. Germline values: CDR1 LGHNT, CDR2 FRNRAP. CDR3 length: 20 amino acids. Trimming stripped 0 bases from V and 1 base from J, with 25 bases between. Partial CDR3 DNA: TGTGCTAGTGGTTTGGTCTTTTTATCCCTAGTAGAGGAATCATCCTACGAG. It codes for CASGLVFLSLVEESSYE. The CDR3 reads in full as CASGLVFLSLVEESSYEQYF.

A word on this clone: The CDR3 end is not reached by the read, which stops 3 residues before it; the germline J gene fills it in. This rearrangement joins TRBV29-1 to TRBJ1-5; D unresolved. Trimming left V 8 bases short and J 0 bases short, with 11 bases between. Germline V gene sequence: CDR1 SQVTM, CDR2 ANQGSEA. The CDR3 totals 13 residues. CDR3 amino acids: CSWAAYSNQPQHF. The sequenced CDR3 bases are TGCAGCTGGGCAGCTTATAGCAATCAGCCC.

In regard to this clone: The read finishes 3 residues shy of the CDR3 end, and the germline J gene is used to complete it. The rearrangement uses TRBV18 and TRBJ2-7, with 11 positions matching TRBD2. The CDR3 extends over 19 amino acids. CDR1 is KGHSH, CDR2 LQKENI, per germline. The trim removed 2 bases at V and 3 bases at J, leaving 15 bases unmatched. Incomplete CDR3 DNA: TGTGCCAGCTCACCAGGACAGGGCATAGCGGGGGGGTCCCTCTACGAG. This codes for CASSPGQGIAGGSLYE. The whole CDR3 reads CASSPGQGIAGGSLYEQYF.

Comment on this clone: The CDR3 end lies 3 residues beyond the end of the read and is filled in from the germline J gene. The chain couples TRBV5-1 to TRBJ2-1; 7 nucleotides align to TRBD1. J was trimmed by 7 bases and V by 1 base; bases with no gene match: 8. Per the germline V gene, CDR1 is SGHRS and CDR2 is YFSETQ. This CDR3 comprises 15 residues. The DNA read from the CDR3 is TGCGCCAGCAGCTTGTACACAGGGGATGAGAATGAG. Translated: CASSLYTGDENE. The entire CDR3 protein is CASSLYTGDENEQFF.